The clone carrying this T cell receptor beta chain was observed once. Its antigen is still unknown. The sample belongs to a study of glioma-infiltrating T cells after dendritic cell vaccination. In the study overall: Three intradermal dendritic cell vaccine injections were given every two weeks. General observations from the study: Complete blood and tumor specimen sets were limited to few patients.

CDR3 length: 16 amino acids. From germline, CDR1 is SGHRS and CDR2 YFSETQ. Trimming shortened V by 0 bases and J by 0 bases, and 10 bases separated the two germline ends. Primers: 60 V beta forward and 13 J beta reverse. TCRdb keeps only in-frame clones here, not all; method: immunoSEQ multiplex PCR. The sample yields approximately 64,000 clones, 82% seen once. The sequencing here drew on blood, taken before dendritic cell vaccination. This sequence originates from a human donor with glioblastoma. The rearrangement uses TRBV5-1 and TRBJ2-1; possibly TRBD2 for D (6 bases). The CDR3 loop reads CASSLGGVPSYNEQFF. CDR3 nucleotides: TGCGCCAGCAGCTTGGGGGGGGTACCCTCCTACAATGAGCAGTTCTTC.